This passage covers 19 T cell receptor beta chains from one sample sequenced in a study of T-cell reconstitution after alpha-beta-depleted transplantation in children. Researchers prepared the TCRbeta library using unique molecular identifiers, the study reports. Using its own MiXCR run on the PCR reads, TCRdb lists one record per CDR3 protein. The repertoire holds around 300,000 distinct CDR3 sequences, with about a tenth as singletons. The specimen comprised PBMCs, sampled before TCRalphabeta/CD19-depleted stem cell transplant. The receptors come from a boy younger than two with acute myeloid leukemia, due to receive a stem cell transplant.

This clonotype was counted at least ten times. The chain uses TRBV6-1 and TRBJ2-1, with a weak D call TRBD1 (6 bases). This CDR3 contains 15 residues. V gave up 8 bases and J gave up 1 base, with 15 bases separating them. Germline CDR1 and CDR2: MNHNS and SASEGT. CDR3 sequence: CASLDRPFSYNEQFF. The CDR3 nucleotides read TGTGCCAGCCTCGACAGGCCATTTTCCTACAATGAGCAGTTCTTC.

This clonotype was detected many times. The chain uses TRBV29-1 and TRBJ1-1; D not certain. Trimming stripped 4 bases from V and 4 bases from J, with 10 bases between. This CDR3 spans 12 amino acids. Looked up from germline, CDR1 is SQVTM and CDR2 is ANQGSEA. The CDR3 nucleotides are TGCAGCGTTGGCGGGCAGAGCACTGAAGCTTTCTTT. Its translation: CSVGGQSTEAFF.

This clonotype has ten or more counts. The junction and the germline gene differ at one end; a read error may be behind it. This rearrangement joins TRBV7-7 to TRBJ2-5; tentative D call: TRBD1 (7 bases). CDR3 size: 15 residues. Germline V CDR1 and CDR2: SSHAT, FNYEAQ (reference sequence). The chain's CDR3 is CASSSGDSRKETQYF. The CDR3 DNA reads as TGTGCTAGCAGCTCGGGGGACAGCCGTAAAGAGACCCAGTACTTC.

This clonotype was detected many times. V and J are TRBV20-1 and TRBJ2-2, with unresolved D. V lost 1 base and J lost 0, with 9 bases in between. The CDR3 has 15 residues. In germline, CDR1 is DFQATT, CDR2 SNEGSKA (reference sequence). The CDR3 region is CSARVAVANTGELFF. The CDR3 DNA reads as TGCAGTGCTAGAGTTGCGGTAGCGAACACCGGGGAGCTGTTTTTT.

This clonotype was picked up many times. The V call is TRBV12-3 or TRBV12-4, the J call TRBJ2-3, with TRBD2 matching 8 bases. The ends lost 10 bases at V and 0 bases at J; junction bases unmatched: 3. The CDR3 has 13 amino acids. The CDR3, as DNA: TGTGCCACCGGGGGGGCTAGCACAGATACGCAGTATTTT. It translates to CATGGASTDTQYF.

This clonotype was recorded many times. V and J are TRBV3-1 and TRBJ2-7; TRBD1 matches at 7 bases. The CDR3 covers 18 residues. CDR1 is LGHDT and CDR2 is YNNKEL in the germline V gene (reference sequence). V dropped 1 base and J dropped 0; count of bases not matched to a gene: 12. CDR3 DNA sequence: TGTGCCAGCAGCCAAGGTTTTTATCCGGGACAGAGCTCCTACGAGCAGTACTTC. Its protein product is CASSQGFYPGQSSYEQYF.

This clonotype was seen at least ten times. The V and J genes are TRBV12-3 or TRBV12-4 and TRBJ2-1; TRBD2 might be the D (5 bases). V was trimmed by 8 bases and J by 7 bases, leaving 21 bases between them. This CDR3 has 15 amino acids. As DNA, the CDR3 is TGTGCCAGCTACTTCTCTAGAGGGCTAGGGAATGAGCAGTTCTTC. It encodes CASYFSRGLGNEQFF.

This chain links TRBV2 with TRBJ2-7; 13 positions agree with TRBD2. The CDR3 totals 15 residues. Germline V gene lookup returns CDR1 SNHLY and CDR2 FYNNEI. V lost 6 bases, J lost 3 bases, and 5 bases stayed unmatched. The CDR3 region has the DNA TGTGCCAGCAGGTCGACTAGCGGGGGGTACTACGAGCAGTACTTC. Protein sequence: CASRSTSGGYYEQYF.

The genes are TRBV6-1 and TRBJ2-1, with D possibly matching TRBD2 (6 bases). The germline V gene encodes CDR1 MNHNS and CDR2 SASEGT. This CDR3 contains 14 residues. Trimming took off 7 bases at V and 3 bases at J, with 13 bases between the two ends. This CDR3 reads CASMSGAIYNEQFF. DNA of the CDR3: TGTGCCAGCATGTCGGGAGCAATCTACAATGAGCAGTTCTTC.

This clonotype has a handful of counts. The chain carries TRBV19 and TRBJ2-7, with D possibly being TRBD1 (8 bases). CDR3 length: 14 amino acids. CDR1 and CDR2 from the germline V gene are LNHDA and SQIVND (reference sequence). Trimming took off 5 bases at V and 5 bases at J, with 16 bases between the two ends. CDR3 amino acids: CASSSIQGGNEQYF. The CDR3 DNA reads TGTGCCAGTAGTTCGATACAGGGGGGGAACGAGCAGTACTTC.

In its sample, this clonotype was seen many times. The chain carries TRBV5-5 and TRBJ2-2; D perhaps matches TRBD2 (5 bases). Between the trimmed V and J ends, which lost 2 bases and 1 base, there was a span of 9 bases. Germline CDR1 and CDR2: SGHKS and YYEKEE (reference sequence). This CDR3 is built from 15 residues. Written as DNA, the CDR3 is TGTGCCAGCAGCTTCGGGATCAGGAACACCGGGGAGCTGTTTTTT. The encoded protein is CASSFGIRNTGELFF.

The chain carries TRBV6-1 and TRBJ2-7; D perhaps matches TRBD2 (5 bases). The CDR3 contains 13 residues. Trimming shortened V by 3 bases and J by 6 bases, and 12 bases separated the two germline ends. Germline V gives CDR1 MNHNS, CDR2 SASEGT. The CDR3 loop reads CASSEDWGTEQYF. CDR3 coding DNA: TGTGCCAGCAGTGAGGACTGGGGAACCGAGCAGTACTTC.

This clonotype was recorded at least ten times. V usage is TRBV24-1 and J usage is TRBJ2-3; TRBD2 matches at 13 bases. The V segment lost 7 bases and the J segment 5 bases; nucleotides outside the gene matches: 5. The CDR3 has 15 residues. Germline CDR1 KGHDR, CDR2 SFDVKD. CDR3 DNA: TGTGCCACCAGCCGACTAGCGGGAGGAATAGATACGCAGTATTTT. This encodes CATSRLAGGIDTQYF.

This clonotype was seen ten or more times. The CDR3 region has the DNA TGCAGTGCTGGGAGGGTGGATTCACCCCTCCACTTT. Protein sequence: CSAGRVDSPLHF. This chain uses TRBV20-1 with TRBJ1-6, with no clear D. The ends were cut back, 5 bases at V and 8 bases at J, with 10 bases in the middle. The CDR3 length is 12 residues. Germline V gene lookup returns CDR1 DFQATT and CDR2 SNEGSKA (reference sequence).

This clonotype has at least ten counts. J is TRBJ1-1 and V is TRBV20-1, with D unresolved. This CDR3 has 11 amino acids. Germline V gives CDR1 DFQATT, CDR2 SNEGSKA (reference sequence). The V gene lost 2 bases and the J gene lost 8 bases, with 9 bases spanning the gap. The CDR3 DNA reads as TGCAGTGCTAGATGGGCGGCAGAAGCTTTCTTT. Amino acids: CSARWAAEAFF.

This clonotype is a singleton in its sample. The chain recombines TRBV12-3 or TRBV12-4 with TRBJ2-2; TRBD2 matches 8 bases. V shed 2 bases, J shed 6 bases, and the junction held 5 bases outside the gene matches. The CDR3 spans 15 residues. The CDR3 DNA sequence: TGTGCCAGCAGTTTATGGGGACTAGGGGCCGGGGAGCTGTTTTTT. This translates into CASSLWGLGAGELFF.

The rearrangement uses TRBV3-1 and TRBJ2-3, with D unresolved. From germline, CDR1 is LGHDT and CDR2 YNNKEL (reference sequence). The length of the CDR3 is 14 residues. Deletions cut 0 bases from V and 5 bases from J, with 9 bases between. The CDR3 sequence is CASSQDRDRDTQYF. The CDR3 DNA follows: TGTGCCAGCAGCCAAGATAGAGACCGAGATACGCAGTATTTT.

This clonotype came up a few times. The gene calls are TRBV10-3 and TRBJ2-3; 10 bases are shared with TRBD2. Germline trimming cut 4 bases from V and 0 bases from J; bases unmatched to any gene: 19. Germline values: CDR1 ENHRY, CDR2 SYGVKD. This CDR3 is built from 21 residues. CDR3 in amino acids: CAISGSSFDSGGTTSTDTQYF. The CDR3 DNA reads TGTGCCATCAGTGGGTCCTCTTTCGATAGCGGGGGGACCACTAGCACAGATACGCAGTATTTT.

This clonotype came up a few times. V gene TRBV7-9 combines with J gene TRBJ2-4; 9 positions agree with TRBD1. This CDR3 is 16 amino acids long. V trimming: 7 bases; J trimming: 3 bases; junction bases outside the gene matches: 10. Germline loops: CDR1 SEHNR, CDR2 FQNEAQ (reference sequence). CDR3 loop: CASIGDRVPFKNIQYF. CDR3 nucleotide sequence: TGTGCCAGCATCGGGGACAGGGTACCTTTCAAAAACATTCAGTACTTC.